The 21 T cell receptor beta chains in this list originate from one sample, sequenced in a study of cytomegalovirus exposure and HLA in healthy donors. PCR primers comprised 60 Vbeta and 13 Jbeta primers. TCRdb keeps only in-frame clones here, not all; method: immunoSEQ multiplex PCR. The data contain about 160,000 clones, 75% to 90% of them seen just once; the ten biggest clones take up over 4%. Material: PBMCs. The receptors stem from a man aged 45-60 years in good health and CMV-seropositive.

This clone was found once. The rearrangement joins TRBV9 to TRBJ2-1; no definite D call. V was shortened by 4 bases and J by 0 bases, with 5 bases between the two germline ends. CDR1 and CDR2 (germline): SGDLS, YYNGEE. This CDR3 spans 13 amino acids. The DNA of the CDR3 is TGTGCCAGCAGCCCCCTCTCCTACAATGAGCAGTTCTTC. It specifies CASSPLSYNEQFF.

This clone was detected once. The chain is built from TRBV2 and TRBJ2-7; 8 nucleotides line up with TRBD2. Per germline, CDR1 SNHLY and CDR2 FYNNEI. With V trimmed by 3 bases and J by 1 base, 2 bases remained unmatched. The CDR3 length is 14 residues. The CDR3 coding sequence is TGTGCCAGCAGTGAGTCGGGGGGGTCCTACGAGCAGTACTTC. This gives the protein CASSESGGSYEQYF. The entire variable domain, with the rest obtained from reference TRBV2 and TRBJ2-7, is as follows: EPEVTQTPSHQVTQMGQEVILRCVPISNHLYFYWYRQILGQKVEFLVSFYNNEISEKSEIFDDQFSVERPDGSNFTLKIRSTKLEDSAMYFCASSESGGSYEQYFGPGTRLTVT.

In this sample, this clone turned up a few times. The CDR3 coding sequence is TGTGCCAGCAGCAAACCCGTTGCGGGAGGCGTAGGGAGCCAGTACTTC. It specifies CASSKPVAGGVGSQYF. The genes are TRBV21-1 and TRBJ2-5; the table assigns TRBD2, which was not confirmed against the DNA. TRBV21-1 is a pseudogene. This CDR3 has 16 amino acids.

In nucleotides, the CDR3 is TGCGCCAGCAGTCAACACCGACAGGGAAGAGGGCAAGAGACCCAGTACTTC. This encodes CASSQHRQGRGQETQYF. The chain has TRBV23-1 and TRBJ2-5; 7 nucleotides align to TRBD1. TRBV23-1 is known as an ORF, though its function is uncertain. The CDR3 contains 17 residues. After removal of 2 bases from V and 2 bases from J, the junction contained 11 bases not matched to a gene.

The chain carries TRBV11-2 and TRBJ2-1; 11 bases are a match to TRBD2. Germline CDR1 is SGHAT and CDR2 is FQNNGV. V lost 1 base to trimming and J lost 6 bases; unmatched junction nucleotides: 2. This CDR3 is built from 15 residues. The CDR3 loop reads CASSLGGLAGNEQFF. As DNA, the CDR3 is TGTGCCAGCAGCTTAGGCGGACTAGCGGGCAATGAGCAGTTCTTC.

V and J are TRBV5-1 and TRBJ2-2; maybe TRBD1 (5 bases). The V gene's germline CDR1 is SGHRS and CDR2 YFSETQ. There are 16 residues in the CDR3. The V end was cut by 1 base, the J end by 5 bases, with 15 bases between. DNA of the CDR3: TGCGCCAGCAGCTTGCAGCAGGGCCAAGGGACCGGGGAGCTGTTTTTT. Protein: CASSLQQGQGTGELFF.

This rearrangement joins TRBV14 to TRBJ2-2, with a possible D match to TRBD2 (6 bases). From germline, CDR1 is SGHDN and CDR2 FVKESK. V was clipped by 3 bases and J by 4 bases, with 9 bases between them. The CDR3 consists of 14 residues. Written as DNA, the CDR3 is TGTGCCAGCAGCCAGGGGGGATTCACCGGGGAGCTGTTTTTT. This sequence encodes CASSQGGFTGELFF.

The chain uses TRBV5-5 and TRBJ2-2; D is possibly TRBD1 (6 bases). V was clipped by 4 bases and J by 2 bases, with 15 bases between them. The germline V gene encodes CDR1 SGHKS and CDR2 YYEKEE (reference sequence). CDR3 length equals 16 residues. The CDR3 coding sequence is TGTGCCAGCAGCGATCCCTCGGGACACAACACCGGGGAGCTGTTTTTT. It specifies CASSDPSGHNTGELFF.

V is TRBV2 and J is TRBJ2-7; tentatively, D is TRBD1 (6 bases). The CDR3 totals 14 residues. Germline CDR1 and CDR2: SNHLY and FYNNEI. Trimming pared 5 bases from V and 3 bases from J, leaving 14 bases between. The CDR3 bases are TGTGCCAGCAGTTTGTCAGGGGATATCTACGAGCAGTACTTC. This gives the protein CASSLSGDIYEQYF.

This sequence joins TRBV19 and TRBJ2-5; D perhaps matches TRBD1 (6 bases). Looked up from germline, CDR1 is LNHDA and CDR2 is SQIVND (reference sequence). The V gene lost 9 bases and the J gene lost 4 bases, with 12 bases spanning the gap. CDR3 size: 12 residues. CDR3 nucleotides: TGTGCCAGCAGGGGTAAACGAGAGACCCAGTACTTC. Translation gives CASRGKRETQYF.

The CDR3 DNA follows: TGTGCCAGCAGCTCAGGGGGGTTCCAGCCCCAGCATTTT. Amino acids: CASSSGGFQPQHF. V gene TRBV7-2 combines with J gene TRBJ1-5; 7 bases agree with TRBD1. Germline trimming cut 4 bases from V and 7 bases from J; bases unmatched to any gene: 4. Looked up from germline, CDR1 is SGHTA and CDR2 is FQGNSA. CDR3 length: 13 residues.

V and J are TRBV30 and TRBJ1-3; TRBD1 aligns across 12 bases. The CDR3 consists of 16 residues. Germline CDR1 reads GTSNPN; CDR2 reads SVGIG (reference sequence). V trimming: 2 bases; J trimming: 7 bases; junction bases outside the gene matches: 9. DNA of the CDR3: TGTGCCTGGAGTACGGGGACAGGGGGCTTAATCAACACCATATATTTT. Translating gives CAWSTGTGGLINTIYF.

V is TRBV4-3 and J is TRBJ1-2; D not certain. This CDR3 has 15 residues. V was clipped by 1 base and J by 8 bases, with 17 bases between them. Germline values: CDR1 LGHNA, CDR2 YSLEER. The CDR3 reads CASSQGHGESRGYTF. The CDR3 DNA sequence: TGCGCCAGCAGCCAAGGGCACGGGGAATCACGAGGCTACACCTTC.

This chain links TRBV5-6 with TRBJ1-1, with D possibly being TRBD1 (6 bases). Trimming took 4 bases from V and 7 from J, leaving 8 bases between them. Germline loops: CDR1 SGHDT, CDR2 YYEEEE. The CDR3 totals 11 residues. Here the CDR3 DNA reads TGTGCCAGCAGCGAGGGGGTTGAAGCTTTCTTT. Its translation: CASSEGVEAFF.

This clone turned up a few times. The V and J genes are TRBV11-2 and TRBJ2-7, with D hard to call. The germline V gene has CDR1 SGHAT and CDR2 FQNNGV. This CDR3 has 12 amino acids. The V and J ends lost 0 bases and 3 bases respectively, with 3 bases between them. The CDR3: CASSLDGYEQYF. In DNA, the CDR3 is TGTGCCAGCAGCTTAGACGGCTACGAGCAGTACTTC.

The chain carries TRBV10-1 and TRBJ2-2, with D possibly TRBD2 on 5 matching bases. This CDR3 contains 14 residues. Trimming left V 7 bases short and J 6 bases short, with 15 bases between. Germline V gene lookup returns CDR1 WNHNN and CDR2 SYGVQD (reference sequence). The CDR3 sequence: CASTNGNVPGELFF. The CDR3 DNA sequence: TGCGCCAGCACCAACGGGAACGTACCCGGGGAGCTGTTTTTT.

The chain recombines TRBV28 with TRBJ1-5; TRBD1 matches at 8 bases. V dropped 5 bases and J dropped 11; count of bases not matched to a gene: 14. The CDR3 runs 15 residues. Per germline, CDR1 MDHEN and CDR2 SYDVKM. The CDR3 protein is CASSLPGQAGGAQHF. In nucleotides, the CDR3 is TGTGCCAGCAGTCTACCGGGACAGGCGGGTGGGGCCCAGCATTTT.

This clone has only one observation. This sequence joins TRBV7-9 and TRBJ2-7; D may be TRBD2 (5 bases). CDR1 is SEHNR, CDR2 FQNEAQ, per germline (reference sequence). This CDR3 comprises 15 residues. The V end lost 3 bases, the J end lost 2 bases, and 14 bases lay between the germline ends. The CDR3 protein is CASSFAAGTPYEQYF. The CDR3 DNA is TGTGCCAGCAGCTTTGCGGCGGGCACCCCCTACGAGCAGTACTTC. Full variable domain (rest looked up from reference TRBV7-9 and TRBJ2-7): DTGVSQNPRHKITKRGQNVTFRCDPISEHNRLYWYRQTLGQGPEFLTYFQNEAQLEKSRLLSDRFSAERPKGSFSTLEIQRTEQGDSAMYLCASSFAAGTPYEQYFGPGTRLTVT.

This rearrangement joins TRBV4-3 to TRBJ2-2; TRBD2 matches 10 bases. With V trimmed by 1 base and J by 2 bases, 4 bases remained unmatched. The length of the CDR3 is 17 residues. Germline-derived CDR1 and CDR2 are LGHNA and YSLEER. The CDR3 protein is CASSQVLAGDNTGELFF. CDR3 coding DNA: TGCGCCAGCAGCCAAGTTCTAGCGGGGGATAACACCGGGGAGCTGTTTTTT.

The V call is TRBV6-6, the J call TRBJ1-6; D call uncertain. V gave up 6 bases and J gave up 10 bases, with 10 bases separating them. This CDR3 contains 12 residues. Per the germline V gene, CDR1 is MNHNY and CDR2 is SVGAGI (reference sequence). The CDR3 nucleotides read TGTGCCAGCAGCCCGGGATCATCACCCCTCCACTTT. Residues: CASSPGSSPLHF.

CDR3 sequence (DNA): TGTGCCAGCAGCCTCCGACTAGCGCCCACCTACGAGCAGTACTTC. Translating it yields CASSLRLAPTYEQYF. V and J are TRBV7-2 and TRBJ2-7; the match to TRBD2 covers 8 bases. Losses at the gene ends were 5 bases for V and 2 bases for J; bases not matched to a gene: 8. Germline V CDR1 and CDR2: SGHTA, FQGNSA. This CDR3 is built from 15 residues.